The source of this TCR beta chain is a study of control samples from healthy donors and cancer patients. This clone was picked up one time. TCRdb's copy holds only in-frame clones and misses some; the assay was immunoSEQ multiplex PCR. Found here are 70,000 to 90,000 clones, 94% of them singletons; the top ten hold over 5%. The CDR3 is 15 amino acids. The germline gives CDR1 SEHNR, CDR2 FQNEAQ (reference sequence). Trimming at V came to 2 bases and at J to 10 bases, leaving 11 bases not matched to a gene. The chain recombines TRBV7-9 with TRBJ2-1; 7 bases align to TRBD1. The clonotype originates from a woman aged 40 to 55 in good health. Source material: blood. CDR3 nucleotides: TGTGCCAGCAGCTTACCACAGGGGTGGTCCAAGGAGCAGTTCTTC. Protein sequence: CASSLPQGWSKEQFF.